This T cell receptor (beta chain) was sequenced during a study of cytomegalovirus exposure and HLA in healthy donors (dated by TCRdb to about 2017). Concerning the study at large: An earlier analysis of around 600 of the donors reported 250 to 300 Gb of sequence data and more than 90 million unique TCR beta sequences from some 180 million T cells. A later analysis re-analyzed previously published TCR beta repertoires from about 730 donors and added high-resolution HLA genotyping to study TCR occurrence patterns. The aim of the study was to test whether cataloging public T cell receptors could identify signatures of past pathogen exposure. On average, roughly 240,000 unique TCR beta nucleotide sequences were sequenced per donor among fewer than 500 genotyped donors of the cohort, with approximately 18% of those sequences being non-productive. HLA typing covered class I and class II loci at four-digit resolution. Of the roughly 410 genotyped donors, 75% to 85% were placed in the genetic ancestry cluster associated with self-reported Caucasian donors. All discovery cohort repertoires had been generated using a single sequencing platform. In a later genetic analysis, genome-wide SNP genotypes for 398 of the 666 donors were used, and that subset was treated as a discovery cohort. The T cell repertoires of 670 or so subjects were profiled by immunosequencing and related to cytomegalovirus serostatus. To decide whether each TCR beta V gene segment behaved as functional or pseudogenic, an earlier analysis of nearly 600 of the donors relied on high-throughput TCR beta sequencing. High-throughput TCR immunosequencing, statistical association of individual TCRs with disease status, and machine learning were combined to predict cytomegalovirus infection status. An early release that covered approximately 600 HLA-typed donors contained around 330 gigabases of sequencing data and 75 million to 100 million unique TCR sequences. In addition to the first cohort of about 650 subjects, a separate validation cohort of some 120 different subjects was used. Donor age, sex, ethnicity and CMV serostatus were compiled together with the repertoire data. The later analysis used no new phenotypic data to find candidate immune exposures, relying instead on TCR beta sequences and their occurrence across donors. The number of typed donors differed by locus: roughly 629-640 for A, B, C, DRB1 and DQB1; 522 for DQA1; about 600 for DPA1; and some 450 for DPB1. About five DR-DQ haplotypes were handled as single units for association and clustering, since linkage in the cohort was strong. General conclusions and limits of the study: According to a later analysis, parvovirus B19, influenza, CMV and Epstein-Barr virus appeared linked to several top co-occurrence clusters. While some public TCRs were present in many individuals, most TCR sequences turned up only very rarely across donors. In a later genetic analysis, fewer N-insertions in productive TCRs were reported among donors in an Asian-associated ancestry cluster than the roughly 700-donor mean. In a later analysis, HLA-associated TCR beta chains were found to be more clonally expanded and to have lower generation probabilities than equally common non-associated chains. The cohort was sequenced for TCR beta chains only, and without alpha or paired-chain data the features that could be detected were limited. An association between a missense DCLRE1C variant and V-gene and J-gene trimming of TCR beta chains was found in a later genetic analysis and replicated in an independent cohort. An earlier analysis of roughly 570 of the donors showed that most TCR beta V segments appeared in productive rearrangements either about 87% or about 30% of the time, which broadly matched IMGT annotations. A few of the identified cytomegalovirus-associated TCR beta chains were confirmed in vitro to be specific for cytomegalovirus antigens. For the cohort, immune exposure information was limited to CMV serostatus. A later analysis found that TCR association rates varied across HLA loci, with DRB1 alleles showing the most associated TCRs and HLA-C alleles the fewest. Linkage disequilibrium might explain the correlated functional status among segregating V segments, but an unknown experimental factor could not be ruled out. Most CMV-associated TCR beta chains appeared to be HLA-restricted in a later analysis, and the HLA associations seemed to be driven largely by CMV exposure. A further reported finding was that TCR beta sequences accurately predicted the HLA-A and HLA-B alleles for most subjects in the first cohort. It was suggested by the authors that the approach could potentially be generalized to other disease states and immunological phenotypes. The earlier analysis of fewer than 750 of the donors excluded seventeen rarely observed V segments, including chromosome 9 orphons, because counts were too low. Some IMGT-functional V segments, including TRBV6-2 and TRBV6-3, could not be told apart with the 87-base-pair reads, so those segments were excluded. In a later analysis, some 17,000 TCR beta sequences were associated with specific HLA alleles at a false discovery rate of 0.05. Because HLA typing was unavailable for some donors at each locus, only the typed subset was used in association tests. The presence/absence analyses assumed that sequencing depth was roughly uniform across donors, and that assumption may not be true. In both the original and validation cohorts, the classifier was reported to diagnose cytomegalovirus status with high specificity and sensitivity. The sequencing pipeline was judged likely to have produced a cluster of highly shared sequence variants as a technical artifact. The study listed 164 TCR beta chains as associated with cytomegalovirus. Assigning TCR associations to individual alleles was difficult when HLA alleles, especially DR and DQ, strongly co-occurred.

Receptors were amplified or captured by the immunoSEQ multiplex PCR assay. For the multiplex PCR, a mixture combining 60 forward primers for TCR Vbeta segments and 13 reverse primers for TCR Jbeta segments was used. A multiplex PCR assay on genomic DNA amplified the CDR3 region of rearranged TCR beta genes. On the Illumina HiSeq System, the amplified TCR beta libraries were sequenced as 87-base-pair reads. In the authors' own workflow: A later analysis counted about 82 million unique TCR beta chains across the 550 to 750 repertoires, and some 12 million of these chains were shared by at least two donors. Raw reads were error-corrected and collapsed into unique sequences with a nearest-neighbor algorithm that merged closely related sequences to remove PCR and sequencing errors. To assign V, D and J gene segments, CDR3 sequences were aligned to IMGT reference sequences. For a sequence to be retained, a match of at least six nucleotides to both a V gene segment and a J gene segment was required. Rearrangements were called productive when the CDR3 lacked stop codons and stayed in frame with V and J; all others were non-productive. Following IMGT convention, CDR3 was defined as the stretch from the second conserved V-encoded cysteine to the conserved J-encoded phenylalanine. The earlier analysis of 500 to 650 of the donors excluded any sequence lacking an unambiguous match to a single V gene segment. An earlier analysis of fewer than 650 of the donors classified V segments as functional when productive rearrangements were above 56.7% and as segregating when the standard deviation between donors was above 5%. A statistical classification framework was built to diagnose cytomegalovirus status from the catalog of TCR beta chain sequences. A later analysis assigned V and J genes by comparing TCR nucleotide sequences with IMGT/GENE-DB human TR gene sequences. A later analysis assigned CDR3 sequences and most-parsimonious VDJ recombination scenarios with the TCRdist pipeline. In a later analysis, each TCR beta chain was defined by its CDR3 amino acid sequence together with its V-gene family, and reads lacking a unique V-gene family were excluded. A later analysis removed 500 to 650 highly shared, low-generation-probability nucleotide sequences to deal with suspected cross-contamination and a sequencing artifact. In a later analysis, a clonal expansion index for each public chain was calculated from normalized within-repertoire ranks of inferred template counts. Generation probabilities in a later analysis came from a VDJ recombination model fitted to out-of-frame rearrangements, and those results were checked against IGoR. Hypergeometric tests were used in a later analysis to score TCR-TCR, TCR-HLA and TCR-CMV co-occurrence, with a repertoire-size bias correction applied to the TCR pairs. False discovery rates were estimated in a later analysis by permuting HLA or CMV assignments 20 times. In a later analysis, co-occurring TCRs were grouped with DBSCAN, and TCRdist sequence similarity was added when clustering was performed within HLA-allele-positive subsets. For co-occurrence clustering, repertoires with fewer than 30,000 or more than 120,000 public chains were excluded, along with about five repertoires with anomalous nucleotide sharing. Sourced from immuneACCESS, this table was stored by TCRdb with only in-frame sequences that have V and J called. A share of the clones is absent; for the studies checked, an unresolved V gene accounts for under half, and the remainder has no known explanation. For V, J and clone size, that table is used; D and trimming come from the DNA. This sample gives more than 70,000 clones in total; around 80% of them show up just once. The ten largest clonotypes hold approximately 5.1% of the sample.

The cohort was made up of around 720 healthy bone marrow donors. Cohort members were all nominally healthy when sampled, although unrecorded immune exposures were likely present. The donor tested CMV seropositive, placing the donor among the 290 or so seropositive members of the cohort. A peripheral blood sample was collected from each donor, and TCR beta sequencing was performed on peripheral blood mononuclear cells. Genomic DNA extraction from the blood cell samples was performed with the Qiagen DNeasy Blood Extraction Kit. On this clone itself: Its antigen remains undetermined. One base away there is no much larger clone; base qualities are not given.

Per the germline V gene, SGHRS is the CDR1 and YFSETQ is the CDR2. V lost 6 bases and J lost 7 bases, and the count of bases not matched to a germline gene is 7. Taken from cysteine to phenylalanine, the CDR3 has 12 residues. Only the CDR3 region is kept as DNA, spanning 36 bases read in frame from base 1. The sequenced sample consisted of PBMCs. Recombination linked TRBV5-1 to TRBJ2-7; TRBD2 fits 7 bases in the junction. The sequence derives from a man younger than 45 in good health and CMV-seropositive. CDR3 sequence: CASTWGGGEQYF. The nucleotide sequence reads TGCGCCAGCACCTGGGGGGGTGGGGAGCAGTACTTC.